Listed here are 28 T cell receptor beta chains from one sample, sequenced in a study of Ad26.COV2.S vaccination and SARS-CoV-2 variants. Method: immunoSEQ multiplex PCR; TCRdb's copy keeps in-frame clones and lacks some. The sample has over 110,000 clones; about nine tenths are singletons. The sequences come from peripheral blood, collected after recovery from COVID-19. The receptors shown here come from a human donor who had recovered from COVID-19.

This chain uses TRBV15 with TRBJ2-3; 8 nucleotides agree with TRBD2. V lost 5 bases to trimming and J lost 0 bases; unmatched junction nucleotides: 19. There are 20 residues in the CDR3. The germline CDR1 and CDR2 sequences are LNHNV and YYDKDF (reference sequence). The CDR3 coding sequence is TGTGCCACCAGCCGAACAACAGGGCGGGGGGCCTTGGGAAGCACAGATACGCAGTATTTT. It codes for CATSRTTGRGALGSTDTQYF.

This CDR3 reads CASSLQGIKPQHF. CDR3 coding DNA: TGTGCCAGCAGTCTCCAGGGGATTAAGCCCCAGCATTTT. The chain combines TRBV6-2 or TRBV6-3 with TRBJ1-5; weak D call: TRBD1 (6 bases). CDR1 is MNHEY, CDR2 SVGEGT, per germline. V lost 5 bases to trimming and J lost 8 bases, with 13 bases between them. This CDR3 comprises 13 residues.

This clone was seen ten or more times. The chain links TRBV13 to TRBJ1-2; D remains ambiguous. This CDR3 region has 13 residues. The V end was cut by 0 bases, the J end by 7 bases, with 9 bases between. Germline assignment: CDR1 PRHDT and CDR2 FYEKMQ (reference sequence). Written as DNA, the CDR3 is TGTGCCAGCAGCTTAGGTAGATTCGGTGGCTACACCTTC. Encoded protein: CASSLGRFGGYTF. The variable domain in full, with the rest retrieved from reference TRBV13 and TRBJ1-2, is AAGVIQSPRHLIKEKRETATLKCYPIPRHDTVYWYQQGPGQDPQFLISFYEKMQSDKGSIPDRFSAQQFSDYHSELNMSSLELGDSALYFCASSLGRFGGYTFGSGTRLTVV.

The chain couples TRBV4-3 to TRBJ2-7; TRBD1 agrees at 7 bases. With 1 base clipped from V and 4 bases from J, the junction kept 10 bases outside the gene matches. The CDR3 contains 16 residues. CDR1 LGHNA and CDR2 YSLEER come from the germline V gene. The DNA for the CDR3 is TGCGCCAGCAGCCAAGGGCCCCGGACAGGTTCATACGAGCAGTACTTC. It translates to CASSQGPRTGSYEQYF.

The CDR3 DNA reads as TGTGCCAGCAGGGACAGGGCTGACAATGAGCAGTTCTTC. This translates into CASRDRADNEQFF. The chain is built from TRBV28 and TRBJ2-1; 8 bases fit TRBD1. Trimming cost V 6 bases and J 5 bases; bases outside gene matches: 3. The CDR3 is made up of 13 amino acids. Germline CDR1 and CDR2: MDHEN and SYDVKM.

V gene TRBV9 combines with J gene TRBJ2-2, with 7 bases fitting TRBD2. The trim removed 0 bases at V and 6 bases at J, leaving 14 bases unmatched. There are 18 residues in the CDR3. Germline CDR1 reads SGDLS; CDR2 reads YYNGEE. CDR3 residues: CASSVADRGEVGAGELFF. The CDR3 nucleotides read TGTGCCAGCAGCGTAGCAGATCGGGGGGAGGTTGGTGCCGGGGAGCTGTTTTTT.

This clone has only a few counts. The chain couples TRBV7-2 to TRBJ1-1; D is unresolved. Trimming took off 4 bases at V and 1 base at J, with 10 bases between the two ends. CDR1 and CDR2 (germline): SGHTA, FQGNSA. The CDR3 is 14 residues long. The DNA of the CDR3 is TGTGCCAGCAGCTACAGTCAGACGAACACTGAAGCTTTCTTT. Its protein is CASSYSQTNTEAFF.

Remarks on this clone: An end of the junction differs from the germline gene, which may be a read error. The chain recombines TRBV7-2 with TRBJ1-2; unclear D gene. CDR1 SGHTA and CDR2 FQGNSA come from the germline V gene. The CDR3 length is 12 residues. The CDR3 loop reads CASSLGRWGYTF. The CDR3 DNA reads TGTGCCAGCAGTTTAGGTCGGTGGGGCTACACCTTC. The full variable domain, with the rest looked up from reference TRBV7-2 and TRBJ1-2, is GAGVSQSPSNKVTEKGKDVELRCDPISGHTALYWYRQSLGQGLEFLIYFQGNSAPDKSGLPSDRFSAERTGGSVSTLTIQRTQQEDSAVYLCASSLGRWGYTFGSGTRLTVV.

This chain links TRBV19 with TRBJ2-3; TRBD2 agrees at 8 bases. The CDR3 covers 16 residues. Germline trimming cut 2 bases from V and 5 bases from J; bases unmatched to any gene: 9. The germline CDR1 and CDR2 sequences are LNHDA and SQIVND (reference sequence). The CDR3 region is CASSIIAGTSGDTQYF. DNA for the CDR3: TGTGCCAGTAGTATAATAGCGGGGACCTCCGGAGATACGCAGTATTTT.

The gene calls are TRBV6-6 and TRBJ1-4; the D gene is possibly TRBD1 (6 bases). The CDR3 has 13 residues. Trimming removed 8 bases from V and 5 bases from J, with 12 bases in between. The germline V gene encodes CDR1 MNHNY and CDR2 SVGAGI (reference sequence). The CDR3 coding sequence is TGTGCCAGCCGAGGGGACATGAATGAAAAACTGTTTTTT. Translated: CASRGDMNEKLFF.

The CDR3 region has the DNA TGTGCCAGCAGTTACGGGGGGACAGGCGACAATGAGCAGTTCTTC. It specifies CASSYGGTGDNEQFF. The chain combines TRBV6-2 or TRBV6-3 with TRBJ2-1, with TRBD1 identical over 8 bases. The CDR3 loop spans 15 amino acids. Germline CDR1 is MNHEY and CDR2 is SVGEGT. The V and J ends lost 2 bases and 5 bases, in that order; junction bases with no gene match: 5.

CDR3 sequence reads: CASSGSWGYTF. CDR3 DNA sequence: TGTGCCAGCAGTGGGTCTTGGGGCTACACCTTC. This sequence joins TRBV25-1 and TRBJ1-2; no definite D call. CDR1 and CDR2 (germline): MGHDK, SYGVNS. The CDR3 has 11 amino acids. Deletions cut 4 bases from V and 8 bases from J, with 8 bases between.

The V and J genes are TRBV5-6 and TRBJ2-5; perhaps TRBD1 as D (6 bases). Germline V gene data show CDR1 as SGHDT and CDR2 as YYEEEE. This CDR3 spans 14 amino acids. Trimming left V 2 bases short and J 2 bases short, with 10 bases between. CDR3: CASSFGQKQETQYF. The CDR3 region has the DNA TGTGCCAGCAGCTTTGGACAGAAACAAGAGACCCAGTACTTC.

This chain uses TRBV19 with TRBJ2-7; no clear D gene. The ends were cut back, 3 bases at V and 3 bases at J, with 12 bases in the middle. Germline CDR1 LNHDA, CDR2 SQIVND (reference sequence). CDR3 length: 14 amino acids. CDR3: CASSIVDQDYEQYF. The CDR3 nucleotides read TGTGCCAGTAGTATTGTCGACCAGGACTACGAGCAGTACTTC.

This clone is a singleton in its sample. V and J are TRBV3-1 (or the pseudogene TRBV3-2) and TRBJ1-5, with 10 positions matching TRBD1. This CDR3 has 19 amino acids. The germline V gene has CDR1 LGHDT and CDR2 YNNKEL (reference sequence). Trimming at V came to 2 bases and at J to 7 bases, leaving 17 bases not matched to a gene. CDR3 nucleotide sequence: TGTGCCAGCAGCCAAAGACGGGTAACGACAGGGGGCGTGAAGCAGCCCCAGCATTTT. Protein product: CASSQRRVTTGGVKQPQHF.

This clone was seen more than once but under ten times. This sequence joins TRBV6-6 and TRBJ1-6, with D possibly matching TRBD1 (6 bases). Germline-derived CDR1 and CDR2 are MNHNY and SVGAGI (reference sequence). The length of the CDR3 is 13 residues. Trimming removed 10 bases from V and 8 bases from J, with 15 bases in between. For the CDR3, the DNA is TGTGCCACCGCGGGGGGGGCCGATTCACCCCTCCACTTT. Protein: CATAGGADSPLHF.

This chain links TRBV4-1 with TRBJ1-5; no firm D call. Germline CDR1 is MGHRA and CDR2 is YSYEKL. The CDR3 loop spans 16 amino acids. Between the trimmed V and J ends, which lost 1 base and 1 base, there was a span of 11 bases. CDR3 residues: CASSQATERSNQPQHF. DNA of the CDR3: TGCGCCAGCAGCCAAGCGACGGAAAGGAGCAATCAGCCCCAGCATTTT.

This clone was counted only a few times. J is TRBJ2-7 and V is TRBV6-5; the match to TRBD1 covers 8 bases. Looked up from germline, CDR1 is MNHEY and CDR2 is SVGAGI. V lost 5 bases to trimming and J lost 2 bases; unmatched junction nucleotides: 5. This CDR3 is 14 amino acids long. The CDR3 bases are TGTGCCAGCAGTCCGGGCAGGGGGCCCTACGAGCAGTACTTC. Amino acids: CASSPGRGPYEQYF.

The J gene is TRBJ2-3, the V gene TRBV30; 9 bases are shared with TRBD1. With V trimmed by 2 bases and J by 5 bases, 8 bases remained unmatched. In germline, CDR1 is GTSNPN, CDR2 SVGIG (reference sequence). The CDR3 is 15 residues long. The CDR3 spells CAWSYRDRVGDTQYF. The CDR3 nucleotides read TGTGCCTGGAGTTACCGGGACAGGGTAGGAGATACGCAGTATTTT.

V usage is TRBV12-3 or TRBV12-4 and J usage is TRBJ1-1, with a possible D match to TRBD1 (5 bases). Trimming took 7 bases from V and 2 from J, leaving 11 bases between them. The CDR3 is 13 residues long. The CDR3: CASTATVNTEAFF. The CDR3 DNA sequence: TGTGCCAGCACCGCGACAGTAAACACTGAAGCTTTCTTT.

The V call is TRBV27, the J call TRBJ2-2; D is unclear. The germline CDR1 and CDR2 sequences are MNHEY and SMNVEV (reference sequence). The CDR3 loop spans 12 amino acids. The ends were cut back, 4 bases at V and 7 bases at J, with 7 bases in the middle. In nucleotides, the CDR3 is TGTGCCAGCAGTTCCCCCCTCGGGGAGCTGTTTTTT. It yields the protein CASSSPLGELFF.

The CDR3 bases are TGTGCCAGCAGGTGGGGGACTATGAACACTGAAGCTTTCTTT. Its protein is CASRWGTMNTEAFF. This chain joins TRBV6-5 and TRBJ1-1, with D maybe TRBD1 (5 bases). The CDR3 is made up of 14 amino acids. CDR1 and CDR2 from the germline V gene are MNHEY and SVGAGI. V lost 6 bases and J lost 0, with 11 bases in between.

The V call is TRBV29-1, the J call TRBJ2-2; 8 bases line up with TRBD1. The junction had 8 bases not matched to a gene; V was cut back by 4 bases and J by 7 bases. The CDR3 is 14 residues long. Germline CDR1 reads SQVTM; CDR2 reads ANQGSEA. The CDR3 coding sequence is TGCAGCGTTGGTACAGGGGGTCGCGGCGGGGAGCTGTTTTTT. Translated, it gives CSVGTGGRGGELFF.

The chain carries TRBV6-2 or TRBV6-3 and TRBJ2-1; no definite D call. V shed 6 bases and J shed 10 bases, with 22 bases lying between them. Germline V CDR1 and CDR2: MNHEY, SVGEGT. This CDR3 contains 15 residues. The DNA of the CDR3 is TGTGCCAGCAGCCACCCAGACTGGCCGGTTCGAGAGCAGTTCTTC. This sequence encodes CASSHPDWPVREQFF.

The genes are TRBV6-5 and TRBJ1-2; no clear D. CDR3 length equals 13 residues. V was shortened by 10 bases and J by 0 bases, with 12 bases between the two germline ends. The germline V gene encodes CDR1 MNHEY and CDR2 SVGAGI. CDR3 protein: CAIRGNSNYGYTF. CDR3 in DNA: TGTGCCATCAGAGGGAACTCTAACTATGGCTACACCTTC.

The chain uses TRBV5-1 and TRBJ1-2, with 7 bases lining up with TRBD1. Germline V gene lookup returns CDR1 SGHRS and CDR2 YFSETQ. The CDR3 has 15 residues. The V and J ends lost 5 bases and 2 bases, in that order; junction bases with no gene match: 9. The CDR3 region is CASSLTGTTNYGYTF. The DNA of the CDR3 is TGCGCCAGCAGTCTGACAGGGACCACAAACTATGGCTACACCTTC.

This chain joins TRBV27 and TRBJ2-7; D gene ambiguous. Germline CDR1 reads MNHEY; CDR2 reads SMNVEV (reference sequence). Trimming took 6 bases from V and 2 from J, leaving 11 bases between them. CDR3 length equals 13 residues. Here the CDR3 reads CASSPGSTYEQYF. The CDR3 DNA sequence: TGTGCCAGCAGCCCCGGGTCTACCTACGAGCAGTACTTC.

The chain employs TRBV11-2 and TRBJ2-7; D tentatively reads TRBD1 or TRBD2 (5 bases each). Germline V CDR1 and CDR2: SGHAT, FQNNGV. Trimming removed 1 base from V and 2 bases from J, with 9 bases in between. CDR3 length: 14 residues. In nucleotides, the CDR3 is TGTGCCAGCAGCTTAGCGACGGGGCCCTACGAGCAGTACTTC. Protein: CASSLATGPYEQYF.